This T cell receptor beta chain was found in a study of cytomegalovirus exposure and HLA in healthy donors. Broader study findings: A missense DCLRE1C variant was associated with V- and J-gene trimming of TCR beta chains in a later analysis, and an independent cohort replicated the association. Data from an earlier analysis indicated that most TCR beta V segments were productive either about 90% or about 30% of the time.

The PCR used 60 Vbeta and 13 Jbeta primers. Data came from immunoSEQ multiplex PCR; TCRdb stores just in-frame clones and leaves some out. This sample has under 150,000 clones, with under 90% found just once. CDR1 and CDR2 from the germline V gene are LGHNT and FRNRAP. This CDR3 has 14 residues. Trimming stripped 4 bases from V and 7 bases from J, with 16 bases between. Points on this clone: Its antigen remains unidentified.

The source is a man aged 18 to 30 in good health and CMV-seronegative. The chain joins TRBV12-5 to TRBJ1-2, with D possibly TRBD1 on 6 matching bases. The material sequenced was PBMCs. The CDR3 region is CASGSNDRWSGYTF. DNA for the CDR3: TGTGCTAGTGGTTCGAATGACAGGTGGTCTGGCTACACCTTC.